This T cell receptor beta chain was captured by sequencing in a study of a mutant IDH1 vaccine in newly diagnosed glioma. Study background: Patients had received radiotherapy, temozolomide, or both previously, most receiving both.

Sample time point: week 23, last vaccination. Doses of 300 ug of mutant IDH1 20-mer peptide were given with topical imiquimod. A word on this clone: Its antigen is unidentified.

Whole-study results and caveats: Shifts in the top peripheral T cell clonotypes seemed unrelated to pseudoprogression.

Using immunoSEQ multiplex PCR, the repertoire was profiled, and TCRdb retains in-frame clones only, with some absent. Among 70,000 to 95,000 clones listed, approximately 85% were seen once. CDR1 and CDR2 from the germline V gene are KGHSH and LQKENI. Trimming stripped 4 bases from V and 9 bases from J, with 7 bases between. This CDR3 is built from 11 residues. This clonotype was sampled from a woman in her 50s with glioma. The V gene is TRBV18, the J gene TRBJ2-1; D not certain. The sample was PBMCs, taken from a glioma patient whose treatment included an IDH1 peptide vaccine. CDR3 loop: CASSLTVEQFF. The CDR3 bases are TGTGCCAGCTCACTCACAGTTGAGCAGTTCTTC.